One sample yielded the 22 T cell receptor beta chains listed below, sequenced in a study of beta chain features in type 1 diabetes. Study-level points and caveats: People with Type 1 diabetes carried modestly yet significantly shorter TCRB CDR3s in all four CD4+ subsets.

No antigen has been identified for these receptors. Expressed TCRB transcripts were sequenced after all isolated RNA was converted to cDNA. TCRdb keeps only in-frame clones here, not all; method: immunoSEQ multiplex PCR. The sample yields around 710,000 clones, around an eighth seen once. The sample taken for sequencing was naive CD4+ T cells from blood. These receptors were obtained from a man aged 25 to 45 with type 1 diabetes.

V is TRBV5-6 and J is TRBJ1-2; D call uncertain. The CDR3 is made up of 11 amino acids. The germline V gene has CDR1 SGHDT and CDR2 YYEEEE. The germline V and J ends were trimmed by 1 base and 7 bases, with 5 bases remaining between them. The CDR3 bases are TGTGCCAGCAGCTTGAGAAGTGGCTACACCTTC. Protein product: CASSLRSGYTF.

This clone was observed a few times. The chain is built from TRBV6-6 and TRBJ2-2; TRBD1 matches 9 bases. This CDR3 has 13 residues. V lost 11 bases and J lost 1; bases outside the gene matches: 2. The V gene's germline CDR1 is MNHNY and CDR2 SVGAGI (reference sequence). The DNA of the CDR3 is TGTGCCGGGGGACAGGGGAACACCGGGGAGCTGTTTTTT. It is translated as CAGGQGNTGELFF.

The chain is built from TRBV5-1 and TRBJ2-1; 8 bases map to TRBD1. J lost 5 bases, V lost 4 bases, and 5 bases had no gene match. The CDR3 runs to 14 residues. The germline V gene has CDR1 SGHRS and CDR2 YFSETQ. CDR3 in DNA: TGCGCCAGCAGCCTAAGACAGGGGAACAATGAGCAGTTCTTC. As protein: CASSLRQGNNEQFF.

This clone was seen a few times. This chain uses TRBV7-3 with TRBJ1-1, with 7 bases fitting TRBD1. Germline V CDR1 and CDR2: SGHTA, FQGTGA. There are 13 residues in the CDR3. V dropped 1 base and J dropped 6; count of bases not matched to a gene: 2. The CDR3 nucleotides read TGTGCCAGCAGCTTAAGACAGGGAGCTGAAGCTTTCTTT. Encoded protein: CASSLRQGAEAFF. Together with reference TRBV7-3 and TRBJ1-1, the CDR3 gives the full variable domain: GAGVSQTPSNKVTEKGKYVELRCDPISGHTALYWYRQSLGQGPEFLIYFQGTGAADDSGLPNDRFFAVRPEGSVSTLKIQRTERGDSAVYLCASSLRQGAEAFFGQGTRLTVV.

This clone has a handful of counts. This chain connects TRBV7-2 to TRBJ2-1; 7 nucleotides align to TRBD2. The length of the CDR3 is 15 residues. The germline gives CDR1 SGHTA, CDR2 FQGNSA. The trim removed 4 bases at V and 4 bases at J, leaving 7 bases unmatched. CDR3 protein: CASSSAGESYNEQFF. CDR3 bases: TGTGCCAGCAGCTCTGCGGGAGAGTCTTACAATGAGCAGTTCTTC.

The chain is built from TRBV5-6 and TRBJ2-7, with TRBD1 identical over 8 bases. CDR3 length equals 16 residues. Germline V gene data show CDR1 as SGHDT and CDR2 as YYEEEE. The J segment lost 3 bases and the V segment lost 4 bases, leaving 12 bases of the junction unmatched. The CDR3 DNA reads as TGTGCCAGCAGCCAGTCTCCGGGACAGGCTGTCTACGAGCAGTACTTC. Its translation is CASSQSPGQAVYEQYF.

This clone was counted a few times. This rearrangement joins TRBV29-1 to TRBJ1-1; D gene unclear. V gave up 7 bases and J gave up 8 bases, with 11 bases separating them. The CDR3 consists of 10 residues. Germline lookup yields CDR1 SQVTM and CDR2 ANQGSEA. The CDR3 here is CSATREEAFF. The CDR3 DNA follows: TGCAGCGCCACCCGAGAAGAAGCTTTCTTT.

The chain recombines TRBV14 with TRBJ1-6, with D possibly being TRBD1 (6 bases). There are 14 residues in the CDR3. Trimming shortened V by 4 bases and J by 9 bases, and 13 bases separated the two germline ends. The germline V gene has CDR1 SGHDN and CDR2 FVKESK. The CDR3 spells CASSPRTASSPLHF. The CDR3 DNA is TGTGCCAGCAGCCCGCGGACAGCTAGTTCACCCCTCCACTTT.

The chain is built from TRBV7-2 and TRBJ2-7; D unclear. V was shortened by 5 bases and J by 12 bases, with 14 bases between the two germline ends. CDR1 and CDR2 (germline): SGHTA, FQGNSA. CDR3 length: 11 residues. The CDR3 loop is CASSLTRWMYF. CDR3 sequence (DNA): TGTGCCAGCAGCCTTACCCGGTGGATGTACTTC. The full variable domain, in which reference TRBV7-2 and TRBJ2-7 provide the parts outside the CDR3, is GAGVSQSPSNKVTEKGKDVELRCDPISGHTALYWYRQSLGQGLEFLIYFQGNSAPDKSGLPSDRFSAERTGGSVSTLTIQRTQQEDSAVYLCASSLTRWMYFGPGTRLTVT.

This clone showed up just a few times. The V gene is TRBV7-9, the J gene TRBJ2-7; 9 nucleotides align to TRBD1. Trimming cost V 1 base and J 1 base; bases outside gene matches: 8. The CDR3 has 17 residues. CDR1 and CDR2 (germline): SEHNR, FQNEAQ (reference sequence). Here the CDR3 DNA reads TGTGCCAGCAGCTTAGTAGCATGGGGGACAGGGTCCTACGAGCAGTACTTC. Protein sequence: CASSLVAWGTGSYEQYF.

V and J are TRBV6-5 and TRBJ1-5; D remains unclear. CDR3 length: 14 amino acids. V lost 7 bases and J lost 6, with 16 bases in between. Germline lookup yields CDR1 MNHEY and CDR2 SVGAGI. This CDR3 reads CASTPTREGQPQHF. DNA of the CDR3: TGTGCCAGCACCCCGACTCGGGAGGGTCAGCCCCAGCATTTT.

CDR3 sequence reads: CASSTGQGALGANVLTF. CDR3 sequence (DNA): TGTGCCAGCAGCACAGGACAGGGGGCACTTGGGGCCAACGTCCTGACTTTC. The gene calls are TRBV9 and TRBJ2-6, with TRBD1 identical over 11 bases. Germline CDR1 is SGDLS and CDR2 is YYNGEE. J lost 3 bases, V lost 4 bases, and 6 bases had no gene match. The CDR3 extends over 17 amino acids.

The V gene is TRBV9, the J gene TRBJ2-1, with 11 positions matching TRBD2. The CDR3 spans 19 residues. Germline V gene lookup returns CDR1 SGDLS and CDR2 YYNGEE. The junction had 10 bases not matched to a gene; V was cut back by 1 base and J by 1 base. In DNA, the CDR3 is TGTGCCAGCAGCGTAACCCTGACTAGCGGGGCCCAATCCTACAATGAGCAGTTCTTC. Translation gives CASSVTLTSGAQSYNEQFF.

The chain joins TRBV27 to TRBJ2-2; 13 positions match TRBD2. The CDR3 totals 14 residues. Germline V gene lookup returns CDR1 MNHEY and CDR2 SMNVEV (reference sequence). Losses at the gene ends were 6 bases for V and 5 bases for J; bases not matched to a gene: 0. The chain's CDR3 is CASRTSGGTGELFF. CDR3 nucleotide sequence: TGTGCCAGCAGGACTAGCGGGGGGACCGGGGAGCTGTTTTTT.

In this sample, this clone turned up a few times. Germline is not matched at one junction end, which may reflect a read error. V is TRBV30 and J is TRBJ2-3, with D tentatively TRBD1 (6 bases). There are 14 residues in the CDR3. CDR1 and CDR2 from the germline V gene are GTSNPN and SVGIG (reference sequence). This CDR3 reads CIATRGTSTDTQYF. CDR3 bases: TGCATCGCTACCAGGGGAACTAGCACAGATACGCAGTATTTT.

The chain combines TRBV18 with TRBJ1-1; 8 bases line up with TRBD1. The germline V gene encodes CDR1 KGHSH and CDR2 LQKENI. Trimming cost V 4 bases and J 0 bases; bases outside gene matches: 10. The CDR3 contains 17 residues. CDR3 DNA sequence: TGTGCCAGCTCACTCCTAGACAGGGGCTCGGTGAACACTGAAGCTTTCTTT. This translates into CASSLLDRGSVNTEAFF.

This clone was recorded a few times. V is TRBV9 and J is TRBJ1-2; D perhaps matches TRBD1 (5 bases). V was trimmed by 3 bases and J by 4 bases, leaving 16 bases between them. CDR1 and CDR2 (germline): SGDLS, YYNGEE. This CDR3 has 15 amino acids. The CDR3 protein is CASSAGDSRGYGYTF. As DNA, the CDR3 is TGTGCCAGCAGCGCCGGGGACTCCCGGGGCTATGGCTACACCTTC.

In this sample, this clone turned up a few times. V gene TRBV28 combines with J gene TRBJ2-1; TRBD2 agrees at 7 bases. This CDR3 spans 17 amino acids. CDR1 is MDHEN, CDR2 SYDVKM, per germline. Losses at the gene ends were 3 bases for V and 7 bases for J; bases not matched to a gene: 15. The CDR3 loop reads CASSFSSNGGGSNEQFF. The DNA of the CDR3 is TGTGCCAGCAGTTTCTCGTCCAACGGCGGGGGTAGTAATGAGCAGTTCTTC.

In its sample, this clone was seen a few times. V and J are TRBV14 and TRBJ1-2, with unresolved D. The CDR3 covers 15 residues. Trimming cost V 0 bases and J 4 bases, with 12 bases left between them. Per germline, CDR1 SGHDN and CDR2 FVKESK. The CDR3: CASSQEATRLYGYTF. The DNA of the CDR3 is TGTGCCAGCAGCCAAGAGGCCACTCGCCTCTATGGCTACACCTTC. Filled out from reference TRBV14 and TRBJ1-2, the complete variable domain reads EAGVTQFPSHSVIEKGQTVTLRCDPISGHDNLYWYRRVMGKEIKFLLHFVKESKQDESGMPNNRFLAERTGGTYSTLKVQPAELEDSGVYFCASSQEATRLYGYTFGSGTRLTVV.

Only a few counts were recorded for this clone. The CDR3 protein is CASSLGQGAATDTQYF. CDR3 DNA sequence: TGTGCCAGCAGCCTAGGGCAGGGAGCGGCCACAGATACGCAGTATTTT. The J gene is TRBJ2-3, the V gene TRBV7-2; the D call may be TRBD1 or TRBD2 (5 bases each). The V gene's germline CDR1 is SGHTA and CDR2 FQGNSA. The CDR3 has 16 amino acids. Trimming cost V 5 bases and J 2 bases, with 17 bases left between them.

V gene TRBV6-5 combines with J gene TRBJ2-6, with no clear D. The germline V gene encodes CDR1 MNHEY and CDR2 SVGAGI. The V and J ends lost 7 bases and 2 bases respectively, with 12 bases between them. The CDR3 has 15 amino acids. The CDR3 sequence is CASTSDSPGANVLTF. CDR3 nucleotide sequence: TGTGCCAGCACTTCCGACTCTCCTGGGGCCAACGTCCTGACTTTC.

The V call is TRBV6-5, the J call TRBJ2-7; 10 nucleotides match TRBD1. The V and J ends lost 4 bases and 7 bases, in that order; junction bases with no gene match: 10. The CDR3 extends over 15 amino acids. Germline assignment: CDR1 MNHEY and CDR2 SVGAGI. The CDR3 reads CASSFRQGAIKEQYF. The CDR3 DNA follows: TGTGCCAGCAGTTTTCGACAGGGGGCGATTAAAGAGCAGTACTTC.